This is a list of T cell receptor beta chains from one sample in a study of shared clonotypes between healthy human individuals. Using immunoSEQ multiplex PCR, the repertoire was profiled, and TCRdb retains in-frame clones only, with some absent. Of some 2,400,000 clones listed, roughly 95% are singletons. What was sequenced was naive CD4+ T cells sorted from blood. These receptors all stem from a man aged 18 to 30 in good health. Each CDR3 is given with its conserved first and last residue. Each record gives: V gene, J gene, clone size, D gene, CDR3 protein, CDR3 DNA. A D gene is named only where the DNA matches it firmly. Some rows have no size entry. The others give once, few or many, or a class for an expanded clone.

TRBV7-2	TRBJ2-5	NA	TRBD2	CASSLPRLAGIETQYF	TGTGCCAGCAGCTTACCCCGACTAGCGGGAATAGAGACCCAGTACTTC
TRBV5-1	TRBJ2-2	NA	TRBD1	CATRTGAGELFF	TGCGCCACGCGGACAGGGGCCGGGGAGCTGTTTTTT
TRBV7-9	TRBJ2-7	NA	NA	CASSLFSEQYF	TGTGCCAGCAGCTTATTCTCCGAGCAGTACTTC
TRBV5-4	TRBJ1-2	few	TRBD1	CASSLVAGGIGYTF	TGTGCCAGCAGCTTGGTCGCAGGGGGCATTGGCTACACCTTC
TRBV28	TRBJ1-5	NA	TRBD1	CASSPTGTGAYSNQPQHF	TGTGCCAGCAGTCCAACCGGGACAGGTGCCTATAGCAATCAGCCCCAGCATTTT
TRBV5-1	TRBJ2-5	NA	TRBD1	CASSLEGARETQYF	TGCGCCAGCAGCTTGGAGGGGGCTCGAGAGACCCAGTACTTC
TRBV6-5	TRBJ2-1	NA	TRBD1	CASIPTGGSYNEQFF	TGTGCCAGCATTCCTACAGGGGGGTCCTACAATGAGCAGTTCTTC
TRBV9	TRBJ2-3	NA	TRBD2	CASSVLRGGPNTDTQYF	TGTGCCAGCAGCGTACTTCGCGGGGGGCCAAACACAGATACGCAGTATTTT
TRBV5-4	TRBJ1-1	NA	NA	CASSLEPGGNTEAFF	TGTGCCAGCAGCTTGGAACCAGGAGGGAACACTGAAGCTTTCTTT
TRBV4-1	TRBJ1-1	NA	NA	CASSQVRTVVTEAFF	TGCGCCAGCAGCCAAGTTCGGACGGTGGTCACTGAAGCTTTCTTT
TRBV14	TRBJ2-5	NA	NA	CASSQLRSGPQYF	TGTGCCAGCAGCCAACTCCGGTCCGGGCCCCAGTACTTC
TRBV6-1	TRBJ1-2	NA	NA	CVSNQAENYGYTF	TGTGTCAGCAATCAGGCCGAGAACTATGGCTACACCTTC
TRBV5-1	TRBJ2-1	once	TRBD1	CASSLGDRDPYNEQFF	TGCGCCAGCAGCTTAGGGGACAGGGATCCCTACAATGAGCAGTTCTTC
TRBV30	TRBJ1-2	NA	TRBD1	CAWSVGQGSQGYTF	TGTGCCTGGAGTGTTGGACAGGGATCACAGGGCTACACCTTC
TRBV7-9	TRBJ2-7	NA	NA	CASSRTLGTITLYEQYF	TGTGCCAGCAGCCGCACCCTCGGGACGATCACGCTCTACGAGCAGTACTTC
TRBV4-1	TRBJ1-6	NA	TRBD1	CASSQEASGTGYNSPLHF	TGCGCCAGCAGCCAAGAAGCTTCCGGGACAGGGTATAATTCACCCCTCCACTTT
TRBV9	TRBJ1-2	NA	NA	CASSRLQEGGYTF	TGTGCCAGCAGCCGACTTCAGGAGGGTGGCTACACCTTC
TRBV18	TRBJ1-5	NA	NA	CASSPPVRGALSNQPQHF	TGTGCCAGCTCACCACCCGTCCGGGGGGCACTAAGCAATCAGCCCCAGCATTTT
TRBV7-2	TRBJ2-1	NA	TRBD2	CASSLVGLAGGFDEQFF	TGTGCCAGCAGCTTAGTGGGACTAGCGGGAGGTTTCGATGAGCAGTTCTTC
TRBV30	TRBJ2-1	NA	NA	CAWSVRGRGLQFF	TGTGCCTGGAGTGTAAGGGGCCGGGGGTTGCAGTTCTTC
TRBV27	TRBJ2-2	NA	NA	CASRPNLNTGELFF	TGTGCCAGCAGGCCCAACCTGAACACCGGGGAGCTGTTTTTT
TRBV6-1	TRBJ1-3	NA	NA	CASRLGPSSRDTIYF	TGTGCCAGCAGACTCGGACCCTCCTCACGGGACACCATATATTTT
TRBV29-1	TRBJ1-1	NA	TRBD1	CSAFQGAEAFF	TGCAGCGCATTTCAGGGGGCTGAAGCTTTCTTT